The 27 T cell receptor beta chains below all came from one sample that was sequenced in a study of CD8 T cells in ankylosing spondylitis. Findings and caveats of the study: Among TCR beta sequences, a motif of under ten highly homologous variants appeared characteristic of ankylosing spondylitis blood.

Via MiXCR, TCRdb re-called the 5' RACE reads, giving one row per CDR3 protein. This table has 300,000 to 400,000 distinct CDR3 sequences, 20% to 25% appearing once. No antigen is known for these receptors. Source material: blood, either unsorted or a sorted T cell fraction (not recorded which). These receptor sequences come from a male donor with ankylosing spondylitis.

The chain employs TRBV29-1 and TRBJ1-2; D uncertain. V lost 4 bases and J lost 0, with 3 bases in between. The CDR3 totals 11 residues. Germline lookup yields CDR1 SQVTM and CDR2 ANQGSEA. The CDR3 reads CSVGPNYGYTF. CDR3 nucleotide sequence: TGCAGCGTTGGACCTAACTATGGCTACACCTTC.

There are a few counts of this clonotype. The V and J genes are TRBV20-1 and TRBJ1-4; D unclear. V dropped 7 bases and J dropped 3 bases, with 6 bases sitting between them. Per germline, CDR1 DFQATT and CDR2 SNEGSKA (reference sequence). CDR3 length: 11 amino acids. DNA for the CDR3: TGCAGTGTGGTCTCTAATGAAAAACTGTTTTTT. Translated, it gives CSVVSNEKLFF.

This clonotype came up a few times. The junction and the germline gene differ at one end; a read error may be behind it. The rearrangement links TRBV7-7 to TRBJ2-7; 11 bases agree with TRBD1. The CDR3 sequence is 15 residues long. Germline CDR1 and CDR2: SSHAT and FNYEAQ (reference sequence). In nucleotides, the CDR3 is TGTGCTAGCAGCCCCGGGACAGGGGGCTCCTACGAGCAGTACTTC. It codes for CASSPGTGGSYEQYF.

This clonotype occurred a few times. The V call is TRBV12-3 or TRBV12-4, the J call TRBJ2-1; TRBD2 aligns across 9 bases. This CDR3 comprises 15 residues. V was clipped by 2 bases and J by 7 bases; unmatched bases: 6. The CDR3 here is CASSLMASGKNEQFF. The CDR3, as DNA: TGTGCCAGCAGTTTAATGGCTAGCGGGAAAAATGAGCAGTTCTTC.

The chain links TRBV12-3 or TRBV12-4 to TRBJ2-7, with a weak D call TRBD2 (5 bases). Trimming shortened V by 4 bases and J by 4 bases, and 14 bases separated the two germline ends. The CDR3 consists of 14 residues. CDR3 protein: CASSSGLVAYEQYF. The CDR3 DNA reads TGTGCCAGCAGTTCTGGGCTAGTAGCGTACGAGCAGTACTTC.

This clonotype occurred a few times. The chain joins TRBV11-2 to TRBJ1-3, with 9 bases fitting TRBD1. J lost 10 bases, V lost 4 bases, and 20 bases had no gene match. The germline V gene has CDR1 SGHAT and CDR2 FQNNGV. The CDR3 covers 18 residues. In DNA form, the CDR3 reads TGTGCCAGCAGCTCCATCCCCAGGAGGACAGGGGCCCTAAGAACCATATATTTT. Translation gives CASSSIPRRTGALRTIYF.

This chain uses TRBV28 with TRBJ2-1; 8 bases match TRBD2. Germline CDR1 reads MDHEN; CDR2 reads SYDVKM. The CDR3 sequence is 15 residues long. The junction had 4 bases not matched to a gene; V was cut back by 2 bases and J by 4 bases. The CDR3 DNA follows: TGTGCCAGCAGTTTAAGCGGGGGCCCTTACAATGAGCAGTTCTTC. Its protein product is CASSLSGGPYNEQFF.

This clonotype was found once. This chain uses TRBV30 with TRBJ1-2, with TRBD1 as a possible D gene (6 bases). The CDR3 is made up of 13 amino acids. The germline V gene encodes CDR1 GTSNPN and CDR2 SVGIG (reference sequence). V dropped 1 base and J dropped 4 bases, with 10 bases sitting between them. CDR3 bases: TGTGCCTGGAGTGAGGGGGTTACCTATGGCTACACCTTC. Translating gives CAWSEGVTYGYTF.

The V gene is TRBV4-1, the J gene TRBJ2-3; D remains ambiguous. The germline V and J ends were trimmed by 7 bases and 2 bases, with 16 bases remaining between them. The CDR3 covers 15 residues. Germline CDR1 reads MGHRA; CDR2 reads YSYEKL. The CDR3 nucleotides read TGCGCCAGCAACTCGCCTTCAGCCGACACAGATACGCAGTATTTT. Its protein is CASNSPSADTDTQYF.

In its sample, this clonotype was seen a few times. The J gene is TRBJ2-7, the V gene TRBV5-6; D ambiguous. Germline V gene lookup returns CDR1 SGHDT and CDR2 YYEEEE. The CDR3 has 11 amino acids. V was pared by 3 bases and J by 5 bases, with 6 bases between. CDR3 residues: CASSSIHEQYF. The DNA of the CDR3 is TGTGCCAGCAGCTCTATCCACGAGCAGTACTTC.

CDR3 residues: CASSQVSHSPLHF. Written as DNA, the CDR3 is TGTGCCAGCAGCCAAGTCTCTCATTCACCCCTCCACTTT. This chain uses TRBV3-1 with TRBJ1-6; D gene unclear. This CDR3 comprises 13 residues. Between the trimmed V and J ends, which lost 1 base and 8 bases, there was a span of 6 bases. Per the germline V gene, CDR1 is LGHDT and CDR2 is YNNKEL (reference sequence).

This clonotype appeared many times. This chain uses TRBV29-1 with TRBJ1-1; 7 bases fit TRBD1. V lost 7 bases and J lost 1; bases outside the gene matches: 9. This CDR3 contains 14 residues. Germline-derived CDR1 and CDR2 are SQVTM and ANQGSEA. CDR3 in DNA: TGCAGCGCCCGGACAGGCGGCTCGAACACTGAAGCTTTCTTT. Translation: CSARTGGSNTEAFF. Full variable domain (outside the CDR3, taken from reference TRBV29-1 and TRBJ1-1): SAVISQKPSRDICQRGTSLTIQCQVDSQVTMMFWYRQQPGQSLTLIATANQGSEATYESGFVIDKFPISRPNLTFSTLTVSNMSPEDSSIYLCSARTGGSNTEAFFGQGTRLTVV.

The chain recombines TRBV28 with TRBJ1-3, with D possibly TRBD1 on 6 matching bases. V gave up 8 bases and J gave up 9 bases, with 20 bases separating them. The CDR3 spans 14 residues. Looked up from germline, CDR1 is MDHEN and CDR2 is SYDVKM. In nucleotides, the CDR3 is TGTGCCAGCGAGCGGCAGGGGCTAAGTGGCACCATATATTTT. This codes for CASERQGLSGTIYF.

The chain recombines TRBV20-1 with TRBJ2-1; D is uncertain. Germline V gene lookup returns CDR1 DFQATT and CDR2 SNEGSKA (reference sequence). Trimming pared 6 bases from V and 2 bases from J, leaving 11 bases between. This CDR3 comprises 13 residues. CDR3 coding DNA: TGCAGTGCCCCCCGTGCGGCCTACAATGAGCAGTTCTTC. This translates into CSAPRAAYNEQFF.

There are a few counts of this clonotype. The rearrangement links TRBV28 to TRBJ2-7; 8 positions match TRBD2. The J segment lost 7 bases and the V segment lost 3 bases, leaving 5 bases of the junction unmatched. In germline, CDR1 is MDHEN, CDR2 SYDVKM. The CDR3 loop spans 13 amino acids. The CDR3, as DNA: TGTGCCAGCAGTTTGCAGGGACTAGGGGAGCAGTACTTC. Translated, it gives CASSLQGLGEQYF.

The CDR3 reads CASSLPGQHNEKLFF. The CDR3 region has the DNA TGTGCCAGCTCACTTCCGGGACAGCATAATGAAAAACTGTTTTTT. The chain employs TRBV18 and TRBJ1-4, with TRBD1 matching 7 bases. Trimming at V came to 4 bases and at J to 4 bases, leaving 6 bases not matched to a gene. Germline assignment: CDR1 KGHSH and CDR2 LQKENI. This CDR3 is 15 amino acids long.

CDR3 DNA sequence: TGCAGCGTTGAAGATCTGACTACAGGCCCGGGAAAACTGTTTTTT. It yields the protein CSVEDLTTGPGKLFF. V is TRBV29-1 and J is TRBJ1-4; D may be TRBD1 (5 bases). Germline CDR1 is SQVTM and CDR2 is ANQGSEA. Trimming shortened V by 0 bases and J by 10 bases, and 18 bases separated the two germline ends. The CDR3 extends over 15 amino acids.

The J gene is TRBJ1-4, the V gene TRBV7-2, with D possibly being TRBD1 (5 bases). CDR1 SGHTA and CDR2 FQGNSA come from the germline V gene. The V and J ends lost 4 bases and 0 bases respectively, with 12 bases between them. The CDR3 runs 16 residues. CDR3 sequence reads: CASSSLQGPTNEKLFF. The CDR3 coding sequence is TGTGCCAGCAGCTCCCTCCAGGGCCCAACTAATGAAAAACTGTTTTTT.

This clonotype was counted only a few times. This sequence joins TRBV4-3 and TRBJ2-7; D is perhaps TRBD1 (6 bases). This CDR3 comprises 15 residues. V was clipped by 3 bases and J by 3 bases, with 15 bases between them. Germline values: CDR1 LGHNA, CDR2 YSLEER. The CDR3 DNA follows: TGCGCCAGCAGCCAGCTTCACGGACAGAACTACGAGCAGTACTTC. It translates to CASSQLHGQNYEQYF.

The CDR3 spells CASNARLANVLTF. The CDR3 DNA is TGTGCCAGCAATGCCCGGTTGGCCAACGTCCTGACTTTC. The rearrangement uses TRBV28 and TRBJ2-6; D unclear. The germline V gene has CDR1 MDHEN and CDR2 SYDVKM. The V and J ends lost 7 bases and 6 bases respectively, with 10 bases between them. The CDR3 totals 13 residues.

The chain recombines TRBV7-2 with TRBJ2-5, with D unclear. Trimming pared 1 base from V and 3 bases from J, leaving 9 bases between. The CDR3 is made up of 14 amino acids. Looked up from germline, CDR1 is SGHTA and CDR2 is FQGNSA. The CDR3 nucleotides read TGTGCCAGCAGCTTAGTCTGGGCAGAAGAGACCCAGTACTTC. Protein sequence: CASSLVWAEETQYF.

This clonotype has only a few counts. The chain combines TRBV20-1 with TRBJ2-7; D might be TRBD2 (5 bases). V gave up 1 base and J gave up 0 bases, with 19 bases separating them. The germline CDR1 and CDR2 sequences are DFQATT and SNEGSKA (reference sequence). CDR3 length equals 17 residues. The CDR3 sequence is CSARAKRAVESSYEQYF. The CDR3 DNA follows: TGCAGTGCTAGAGCCAAGAGGGCCGTGGAAAGCTCCTACGAGCAGTACTTC.

This clonotype was counted between two and nine times. This chain uses TRBV7-3 with TRBJ2-1; 7 bases map to TRBD1. Germline V gene data show CDR1 as SGHTA and CDR2 as FQGTGA. The ends lost 2 bases at V and 7 bases at J; junction bases unmatched: 8. The CDR3 spans 15 residues. The CDR3 DNA reads TGTGCCAGCAGCTTAGAGGGGGCGTTTTTTAATGAGCAGTTCTTC. Its protein product is CASSLEGAFFNEQFF. The full variable domain, in which reference TRBV7-3 and TRBJ2-1 provide the parts outside the CDR3, is GAGVSQTPSNKVTEKGKYVELRCDPISGHTALYWYRQSLGQGPEFLIYFQGTGAADDSGLPNDRFFAVRPEGSVSTLKIQRTERGDSAVYLCASSLEGAFFNEQFFGPGTRLTVL.

This clonotype was counted between two and nine times. The V call is TRBV29-1, the J call TRBJ1-6, with D possibly matching TRBD1 (5 bases). The CDR3 sequence is 13 residues long. The V and J ends lost 4 bases and 10 bases respectively, with 14 bases between them. Per germline, CDR1 SQVTM and CDR2 ANQGSEA. The CDR3 DNA sequence: TGCAGCGTTGTTGAAGGGGAAGGCTCACCCCTCCACTTT. Translation: CSVVEGEGSPLHF.

V is TRBV3-1 and J is TRBJ1-1, with D unresolved. CDR1 LGHDT and CDR2 YNNKEL come from the germline V gene (reference sequence). The CDR3 consists of 13 residues. V was trimmed by 7 bases and J by 4 bases, leaving 13 bases between them. CDR3 loop: CASTLTRGTEAFF. CDR3 bases: TGTGCCAGCACCCTAACCCGTGGCACTGAAGCTTTCTTT.

This clonotype has a single count. V gene TRBV4-3 combines with J gene TRBJ1-4, with TRBD1 as a possible D gene (6 bases). Germline V gives CDR1 LGHNA, CDR2 YSLEER. V was clipped by 2 bases and J by 2 bases, with 9 bases between them. This CDR3 comprises 15 residues. This chain's CDR3 is CASSQQGLTNEKLFF. The CDR3 DNA is TGCGCCAGCAGCCAACAGGGGTTGACTAATGAAAAACTGTTTTTT.

This clonotype has a handful of counts. The V and J genes are TRBV11-2 and TRBJ1-3; 8 nucleotides align to TRBD1. The germline gives CDR1 SGHAT, CDR2 FQNNGV. J gave up 7 bases and V 5 bases, and 10 bases lay outside the gene matches. The CDR3 spans 15 residues. The CDR3, as DNA: TGTGCCAGCAGCCCCAACCCGACAGGGGCGAACACCATATATTTT. Its protein is CASSPNPTGANTIYF.